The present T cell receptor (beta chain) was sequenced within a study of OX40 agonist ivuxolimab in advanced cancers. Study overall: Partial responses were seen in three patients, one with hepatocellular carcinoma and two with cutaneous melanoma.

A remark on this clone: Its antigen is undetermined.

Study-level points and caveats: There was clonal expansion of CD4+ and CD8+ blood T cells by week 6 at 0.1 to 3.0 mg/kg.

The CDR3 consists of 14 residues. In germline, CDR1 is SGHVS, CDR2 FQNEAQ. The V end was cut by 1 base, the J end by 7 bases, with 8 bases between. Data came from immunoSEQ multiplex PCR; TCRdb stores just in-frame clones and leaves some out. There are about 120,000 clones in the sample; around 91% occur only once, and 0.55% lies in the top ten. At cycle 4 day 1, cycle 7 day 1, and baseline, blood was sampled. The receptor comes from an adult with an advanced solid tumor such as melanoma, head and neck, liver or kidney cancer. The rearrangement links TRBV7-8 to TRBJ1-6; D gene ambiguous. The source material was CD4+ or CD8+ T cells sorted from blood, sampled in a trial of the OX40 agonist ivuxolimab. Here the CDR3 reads CASSLVPGNSPLHF. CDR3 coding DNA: TGTGCCAGCAGCTTAGTTCCGGGCAATTCACCCCTCCACTTT.